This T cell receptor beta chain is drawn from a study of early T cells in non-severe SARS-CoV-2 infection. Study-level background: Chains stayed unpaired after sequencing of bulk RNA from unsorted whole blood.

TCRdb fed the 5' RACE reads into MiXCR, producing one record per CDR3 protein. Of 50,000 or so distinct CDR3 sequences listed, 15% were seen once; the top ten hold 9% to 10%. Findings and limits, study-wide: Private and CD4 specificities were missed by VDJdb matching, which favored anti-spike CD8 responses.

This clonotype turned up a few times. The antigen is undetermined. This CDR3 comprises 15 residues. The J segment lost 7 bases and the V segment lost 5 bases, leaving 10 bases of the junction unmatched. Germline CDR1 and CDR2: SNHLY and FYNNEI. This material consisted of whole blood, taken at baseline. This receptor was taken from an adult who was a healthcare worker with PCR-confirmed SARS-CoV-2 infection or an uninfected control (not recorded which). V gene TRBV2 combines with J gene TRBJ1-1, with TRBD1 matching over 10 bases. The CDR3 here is CASSYGQGVPNEAFF. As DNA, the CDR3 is TGTGCCAGCAGTTACGGACAGGGGGTCCCTAATGAAGCTTTCTTT.